This T cell receptor (beta chain) was identified in a study of T cell changes during pregnancy in multiple sclerosis (dated by TCRdb to between 2018 and 2021). Concerning the study at large: The study examined how the T cell repertoire changed over the course of pregnancy in women with multiple sclerosis.

From its cysteine to its phenylalanine, the CDR3 spans 15 amino acids. Here the CDR3 DNA is all that survives: 45 bases in frame from base 1. The V and J ends are trimmed by 1 base and 2 bases, leaving 11 bases between them. The germline V gene encodes CDR1 LNHDA and CDR2 SQIVND (reference sequence). Libraries came from the immunoSEQ multiplex PCR assay. The table comes from immuneACCESS by way of TCRdb, which keeps in-frame sequences with V and J called. Part of the clones is missing from these tables; in studies checked, under half for an unresolved V gene and the rest for unknown reasons. Recorded for this sample are 55,000 to 70,000 clones; 93% of them occurred a single time. The top ten hold more than 1.5% of the sample. With respect to this clone: Its target antigen remains unknown. Base quality data are lacking; no much larger clone is found one base away.

This clonotype originated in a female donor with multiple sclerosis, enrolled in a pregnancy study. Sequences were derived from peripheral blood, sampled after pregnancy. Recombination linked TRBV19 to TRBJ2-5, with TRBD2 perhaps the D gene, on 6 matching bases. Here is the DNA: TGTGCCAGTAGTATAGGGGGACTTCTACAAGAGACCCAGTACTTC. Its protein is CASSIGGLLQETQYF.